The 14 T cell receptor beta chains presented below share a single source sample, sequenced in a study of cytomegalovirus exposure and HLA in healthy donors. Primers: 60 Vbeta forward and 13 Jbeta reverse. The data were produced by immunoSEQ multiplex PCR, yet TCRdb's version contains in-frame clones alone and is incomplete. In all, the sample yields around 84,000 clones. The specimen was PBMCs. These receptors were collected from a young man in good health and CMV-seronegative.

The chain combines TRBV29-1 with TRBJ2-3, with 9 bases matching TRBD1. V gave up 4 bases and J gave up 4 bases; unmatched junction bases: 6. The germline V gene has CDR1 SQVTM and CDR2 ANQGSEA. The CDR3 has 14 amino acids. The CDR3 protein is CSVGTGEVADTQYF. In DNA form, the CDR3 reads TGCAGCGTTGGGACAGGGGAAGTCGCAGATACGCAGTATTTT.

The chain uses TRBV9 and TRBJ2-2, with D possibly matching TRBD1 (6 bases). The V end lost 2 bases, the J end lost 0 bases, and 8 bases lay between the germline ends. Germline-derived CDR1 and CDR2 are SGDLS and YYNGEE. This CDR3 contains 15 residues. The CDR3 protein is CASSVGQPNTGELFF. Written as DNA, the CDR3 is TGTGCCAGCAGCGTCGGACAGCCGAACACCGGGGAGCTGTTTTTT.

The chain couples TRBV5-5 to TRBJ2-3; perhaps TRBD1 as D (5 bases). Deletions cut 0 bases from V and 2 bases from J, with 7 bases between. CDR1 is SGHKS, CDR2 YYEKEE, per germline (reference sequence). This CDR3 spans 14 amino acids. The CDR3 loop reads CASSLEGFTDTQYF. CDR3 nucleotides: TGTGCCAGCAGCTTGGAGGGGTTCACAGATACGCAGTATTTT. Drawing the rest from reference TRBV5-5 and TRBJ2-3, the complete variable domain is DAGVTQSPTHLIKTRGQQVTLRCSPISGHKSVSWYQQVLGQGPQFIFQYYEKEERGRGNFPDRFSARQFPNYSSELNVNALLLGDSALYLCASSLEGFTDTQYFGPGTRLTVL.

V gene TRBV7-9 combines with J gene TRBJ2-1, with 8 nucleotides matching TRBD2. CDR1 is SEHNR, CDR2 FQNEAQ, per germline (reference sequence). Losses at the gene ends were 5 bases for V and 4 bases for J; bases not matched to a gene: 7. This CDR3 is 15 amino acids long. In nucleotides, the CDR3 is TGTGCCAGCAGCCTAACTAGCGGAGTTTACAATGAGCAGTTCTTC. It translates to CASSLTSGVYNEQFF.

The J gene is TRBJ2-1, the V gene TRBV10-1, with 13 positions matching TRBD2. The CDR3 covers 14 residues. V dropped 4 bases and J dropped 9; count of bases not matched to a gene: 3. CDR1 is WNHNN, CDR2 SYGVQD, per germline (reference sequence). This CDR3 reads CASSGLAGGGEQFF. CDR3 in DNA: TGCGCCAGCAGTGGACTAGCGGGGGGTGGTGAGCAGTTCTTC.

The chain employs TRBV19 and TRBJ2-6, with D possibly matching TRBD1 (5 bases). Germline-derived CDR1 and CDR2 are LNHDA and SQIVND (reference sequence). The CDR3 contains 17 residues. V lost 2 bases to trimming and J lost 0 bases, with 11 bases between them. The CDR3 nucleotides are TGTGCCAGTAGTATAAGGACACTCACCTCTGGGGCCAACGTCCTGACTTTC. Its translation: CASSIRTLTSGANVLTF. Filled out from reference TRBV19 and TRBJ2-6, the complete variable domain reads DGGITQSPKYLFRKEGQNVTLSCEQNLNHDAMYWYRQDPGQGLRLIYYSQIVNDFQKGDIAEGYSVSREKKESFPLTVTSAQKNPTAFYLCASSIRTLTSGANVLTFGAGSRLTVL.

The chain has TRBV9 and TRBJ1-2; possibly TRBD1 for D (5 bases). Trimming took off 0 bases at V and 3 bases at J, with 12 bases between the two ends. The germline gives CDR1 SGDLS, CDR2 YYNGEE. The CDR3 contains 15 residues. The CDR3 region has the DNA TGTGCCAGCAGCGTAGATGGCAGGGTGGACTATGGCTACACCTTC. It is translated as CASSVDGRVDYGYTF.

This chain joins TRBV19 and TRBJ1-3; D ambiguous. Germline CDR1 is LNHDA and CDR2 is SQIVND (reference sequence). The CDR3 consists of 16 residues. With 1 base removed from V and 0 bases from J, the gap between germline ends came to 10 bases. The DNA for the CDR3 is TGTGCCAGTAGTATAGTAACGGGGAGCTCTGGAAACACCATATATTTT. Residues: CASSIVTGSSGNTIYF.

The CDR3 loop is CASSLLAGKGTGELFF. The CDR3 DNA sequence: TGTGCCAGCAGCTTACTAGCGGGAAAAGGAACCGGGGAGCTGTTTTTT. The chain is built from TRBV14 and TRBJ2-2; 10 bases match TRBD2. The CDR3 extends over 16 amino acids. V gave up 5 bases and J gave up 5 bases; unmatched junction bases: 8. Per germline, CDR1 SGHDN and CDR2 FVKESK.

This CDR3 reads CASSVGNRNYEQYF. The CDR3 DNA reads as TGTGCCAGCAGCGTAGGGAACAGAAACTACGAGCAGTACTTC. This chain uses TRBV9 with TRBJ2-7; D is uncertain. Per the germline V gene, CDR1 is SGDLS and CDR2 is YYNGEE. The germline V and J ends were trimmed by 0 bases and 3 bases, with 10 bases remaining between them. The CDR3 runs 14 residues.

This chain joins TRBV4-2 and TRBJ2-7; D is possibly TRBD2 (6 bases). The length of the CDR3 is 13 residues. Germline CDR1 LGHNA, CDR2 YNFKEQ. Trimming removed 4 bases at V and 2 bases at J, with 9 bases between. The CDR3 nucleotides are TGTGCCAGCAGCCGAGCGGGTCCCTACGAGCAGTACTTC. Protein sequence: CASSRAGPYEQYF.

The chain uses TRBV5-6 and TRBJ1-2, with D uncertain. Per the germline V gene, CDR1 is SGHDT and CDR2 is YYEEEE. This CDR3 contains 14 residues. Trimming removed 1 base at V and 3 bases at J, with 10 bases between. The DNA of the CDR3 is TGTGCCAGCAGCTTGATGTCCGGGGACTATGGCTACACCTTC. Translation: CASSLMSGDYGYTF.

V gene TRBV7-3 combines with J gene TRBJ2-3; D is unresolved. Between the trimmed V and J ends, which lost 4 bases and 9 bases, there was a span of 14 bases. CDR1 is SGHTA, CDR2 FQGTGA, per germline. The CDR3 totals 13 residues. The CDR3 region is CASSSMLGETQYF. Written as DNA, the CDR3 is TGTGCCAGCAGCTCAATGCTAGGAGAGACGCAGTATTTT.

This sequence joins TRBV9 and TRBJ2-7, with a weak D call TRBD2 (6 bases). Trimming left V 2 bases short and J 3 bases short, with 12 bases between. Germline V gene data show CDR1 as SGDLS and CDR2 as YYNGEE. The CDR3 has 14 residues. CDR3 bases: TGTGCCAGCAGCGTGTTGACTAGTAGCTACGAGCAGTACTTC. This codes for CASSVLTSSYEQYF.